These T cell receptor beta chains were read from a single sample in a study of T cells in narcolepsy. Clones were read by immunoSEQ multiplex PCR, and TCRdb kept only the in-frame ones, dropping some. The sample carries about 18,000 clones, approximately 84% recorded once. Sequencing was done on a sample of memory (CD45RA-) CD4+ T cells from blood. All receptors come from a human donor in good health. Each CDR3 is given with its conserved first and last residue.

>TRBV19
CASSIDAARASNQPQHF
>TRBV29-1
CSARTGPTEAFF
>TRBV7-6
CASSLGLAMPDTQYF
>TRBV6-1
CASIGTGTEAFF
>TRBV5-4
CASSFTGLTEAFF
>TRBV5-1
CASSLGWRDTQYF
>TRBV18
CASSPSVRGYGYTF
>TRBV30
CAWSLWTSGTNNEQFF
>TRBV11-2
CAGSSGANVLTF
>TRBV5-8
CAGSLGAGLADFSYNEQFF
>TRBV9
CASSYGGNQPQHF
>TRBV7-2
CASSLERSSYEQYF
>TRBV29-1
CSVKVSYEQYF
>TRBV7-9
CASSLGQGADTEAFF
>TRBV28
CASSPVGVIHGYTF
>TRBV7-6
CASSEGPGQGQETQHF
>TRBV5-6
CASSWRAGGPYLDTQYF
>TRBV30
CAWVRDNYGYTF
>TRBV30
CAWSVKETQYF
>TRBV10-3
CAIRALGTEAFF
>TRBV7-8
CASSSYWARGKSQKQYF
>TRBV11-3
CASSLPPGDTQYF
>TRBV4-2
CASSQDGAGNNYGYTF
>TRBV19
CASSISGVNSSLHF
>TRBV14
CASSQEMLKLAGNNEQFF
>TRBV4-2
CASSQDPPRMGGYTGELFF
>TRBV9
CASSAPRGEGTDTQYF
>TRBV5-1
CASSLGGAFPEQYF
>TRBV6-4
CASSPAGTNYGYTF
>TRBV18
CASSRKDTQYF
>TRBV30
CAWNSDRDYGYTF